This entry concerns a single TCR beta chain. Its target antigen remains unknown. Within one base of it there is no much larger clone, and no base qualities were kept. The CDR3 numbers 11 residues from cysteine through phenylalanine. The DNA shown is the 33-base CDR3, in frame from base 1. The V and J ends are trimmed by 7 bases and 3 bases, leaving 6 bases between them. This specimen belongs to a study of blood T cell repertoires in COVID-19 (dated by TCRdb to 2018 to 2020). Describing the broader study: Samples covering the acute and convalescent phases of COVID-19 were provided by collaborators in the United States, Italy and Spain. The material from the prospective study consisted of cDNA or gDNA derived from T cells, B-cell-depleted T cells, or PBMCs. The dataset comprised deeply sampled blood TCRbeta repertoires from subjects exposed to, actively infected with, or recovered from COVID-19. The repertoires were released in a freely available public database meant as a resource for research on the immune response to SARS-CoV-2. Samples came from the ongoing ImmuneRACE study (first 160 participants) plus 1,254 subjects from 6 global collaborators. Sample metadata almost always included a de-identified subject ID, COVID-19 status, age in years and sex. HLA class I and class II types, where available, came from metadata supplied by the sample provider rather than from assay-based typing.

Points the paper makes about the study in general: The quantity of clinical and demographic metadata differed by source and by participant and was supplied without curation.

Whole blood was collected in K2EDTA tubes by collaborating institutions according to the institutions' own protocols. For TCRbeta analysis, collaborators shipped samples as frozen whole blood, isolated PBMCs, or DNA extracted from either of those sample types. The immunoSEQ Assay, a bias-controlled multiplex PCR, was used to amplify TCRbeta CDR3 regions from genomic DNA. Concerning the study's data processing: Within the assay, amplification of reference gene primers was used to estimate how many nucleated cells each sample contained. To quantify the absolute abundance of each unique TCRbeta CDR3 rearrangement, sequence reads were collapsed and filtered. For each sample, productive Simpson clonality was calculated as the square root of Simpson's diversity index over productive rearrangements. TCRdb holds this immuneACCESS table with in-frame rearrangements only. Some clones are missing; in checked studies, unresolved V genes explain under half, and the rest has no known cause. That table gives V, J and clone size, and the DNA gave D and trimming. The sample contains about 380,000 clones, around 92% of them found a single time. The ten largest clones represent 0.95% to 1.5% of the sample.

The rearranged chain carries TRBV12-3 or TRBV12-4 and TRBJ2-5; matching of 6 bases hints at TRBD1 as the D gene. Material: peripheral blood. The sequence was collected from a man in his forties with acute or convalescent COVID-19. The DNA sequence reads TGTGCCAGCAAGGGGGAAGAGACCCAGTACTTC. It is translated as CASKGEETQYF.